Given below is one TCR beta chain in context. The antigen is not known. Donors were drawn from the approximately 130-subject validation cohort, separate from the 666-subject first cohort. Measured with immunoSEQ multiplex PCR; TCRdb has only the in-frame clones, and not every one. The table lists 200,000 to 300,000 clones, roughly 87% of them singletons, with 12% in the top ten. The data are from a study of cytomegalovirus exposure and HLA in healthy donors. Study background: The roughly 110 validation repertoires were reported in a later analysis to have been generated on the same platform as the roughly 670 first-cohort repertoires.

V lost 4 bases and J 5 bases, leaving 10 bases between the germline ends. Germline CDR1 SGHRS, CDR2 YFSETQ. There are 13 residues in the CDR3. Study results and limitations: Rarity marked most TCR sequences, yet some public TCRs occurred in many donors.

The J gene is TRBJ1-5, the V gene TRBV5-1; D call uncertain. The sequencing input was PBMCs. The receptor was derived from a man aged 18 to 30 in good health and CMV-seropositive. CDR3 region: CASSLRSDQPQHF. CDR3 sequence (DNA): TGCGCCAGCAGCCTTCGGAGTGATCAGCCCCAGCATTTT. Full variable domain (outside the CDR3, taken from reference TRBV5-1 and TRBJ1-5): KAGVTQTPRYLIKTRGQQVTLSCSPISGHRSVSWYQQTPGQGLQFLFEYFSETQRNKGNFPGRFSGRQFSNSRSEMNVSTLELGDSALYLCASSLRSDQPQHFGDGTRLSIL.